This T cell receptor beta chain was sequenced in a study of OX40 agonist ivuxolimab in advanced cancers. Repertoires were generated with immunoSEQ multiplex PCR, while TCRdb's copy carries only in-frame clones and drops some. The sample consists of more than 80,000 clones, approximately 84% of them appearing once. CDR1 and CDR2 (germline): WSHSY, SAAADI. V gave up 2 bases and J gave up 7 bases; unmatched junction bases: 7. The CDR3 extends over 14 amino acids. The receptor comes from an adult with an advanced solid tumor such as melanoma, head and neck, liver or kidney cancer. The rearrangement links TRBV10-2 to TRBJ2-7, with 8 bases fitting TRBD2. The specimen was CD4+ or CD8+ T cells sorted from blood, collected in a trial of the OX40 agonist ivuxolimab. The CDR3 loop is CASSEQAGEYEQYF. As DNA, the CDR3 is TGCGCCAGCAGTGAGCAAGCGGGAGAATATGAGCAGTACTTC.